This T cell receptor (beta chain) was retrieved from a study of technical replicates of blood from a handful of donors. The germline V and J ends were trimmed by 0 bases and 5 bases, with 11 bases remaining between them. Germline lookup yields CDR1 LNHDA and CDR2 SQIVND (reference sequence). There are 14 residues in the CDR3. TCRdb's copy holds only in-frame clones and misses some; the assay was immunoSEQ multiplex PCR. The sample records approximately 79,000 clones, approximately 97% being singletons. This TCR came from a human donor in good health. Sequenced material: T cells isolated from PBMCs. The genes are TRBV19 and TRBJ2-7; tentatively, D is TRBD2 (6 bases). CDR3: CASSIDDPGDEQYF. DNA for the CDR3: TGTGCCAGTAGTATAGACGACCCGGGGGACGAGCAGTACTTC. Combining the CDR3 with reference TRBV19 and TRBJ2-7 gives the whole variable domain DGGITQSPKYLFRKEGQNVTLSCEQNLNHDAMYWYRQDPGQGLRLIYYSQIVNDFQKGDIAEGYSVSREKKESFPLTVTSAQKNPTAFYLCASSIDDPGDEQYFGPGTRLTVT.